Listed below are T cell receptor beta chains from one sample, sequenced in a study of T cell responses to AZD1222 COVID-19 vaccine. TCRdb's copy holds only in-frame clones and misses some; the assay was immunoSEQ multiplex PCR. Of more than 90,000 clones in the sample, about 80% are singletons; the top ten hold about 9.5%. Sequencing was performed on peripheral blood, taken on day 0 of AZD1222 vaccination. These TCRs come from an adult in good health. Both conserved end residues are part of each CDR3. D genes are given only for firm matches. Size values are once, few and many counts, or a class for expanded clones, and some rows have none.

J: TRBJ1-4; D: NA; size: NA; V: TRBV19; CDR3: CASSIPPPGPEKLFF; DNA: TGTGCCAGTAGTATCCCGCCGCCAGGTCCCGAAAAACTGTTTTTT
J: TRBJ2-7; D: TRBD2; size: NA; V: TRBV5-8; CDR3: CASSPIAGGTYEQYF; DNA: TGTGCCAGCAGCCCAATAGCGGGAGGTACCTACGAGCAGTACTTC
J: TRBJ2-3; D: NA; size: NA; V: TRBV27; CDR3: CASSLWTGRTDTQYF; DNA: TGTGCCAGCAGTTTATGGACGGGCCGCACAGATACGCAGTATTTT
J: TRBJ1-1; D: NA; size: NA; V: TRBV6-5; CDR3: CASKMDSGLEAFF; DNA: TGTGCCAGCAAAATGGACAGTGGCCTTGAAGCTTTCTTT
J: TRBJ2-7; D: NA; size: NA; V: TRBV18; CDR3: CASSTMGEGTSREQYF; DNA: TGTGCCAGCTCCACCATGGGAGAGGGGACCTCGAGGGAGCAGTACTTC
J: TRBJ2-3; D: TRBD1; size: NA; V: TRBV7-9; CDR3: CASSQTTGDEYSSTDTQYF; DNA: TGTGCCAGCAGCCAAACCACAGGGGACGAGTATTCTAGCACAGATACGCAGTATTTT
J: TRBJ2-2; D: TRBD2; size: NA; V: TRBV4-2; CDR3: CASRPPSGKGGELFF; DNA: TGTGCCAGCAGGCCGCCTAGCGGGAAGGGCGGGGAGCTGTTTTTT
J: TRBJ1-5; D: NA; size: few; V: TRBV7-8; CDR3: CASSLAGRGNSQPQHF; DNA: TGTGCCAGCAGCTTAGCGGGCAGGGGAAATAGTCAGCCCCAGCATTTT
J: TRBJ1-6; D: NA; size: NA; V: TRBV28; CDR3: CASSDSYGESPLHF; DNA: TGTGCCAGCAGTGACAGTTACGGGGAGTCACCCCTCCACTTT
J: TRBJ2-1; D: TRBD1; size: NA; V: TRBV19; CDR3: CASTIGGTGVNEQFF; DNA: TGTGCCAGTACCATCGGCGGGACAGGGGTCAATGAGCAGTTCTTC
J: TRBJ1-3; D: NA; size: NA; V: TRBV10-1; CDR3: CAGGRGFSGNTIYF; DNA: TGCGCCGGGGGTAGGGGGTTCTCTGGAAACACCATATATTTT
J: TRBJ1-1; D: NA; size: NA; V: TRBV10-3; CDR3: CAISGTGTGNTEAFF; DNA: TGTGCCATCAGTGGAACCGGGACGGGGAACACTGAAGCTTTCTTT
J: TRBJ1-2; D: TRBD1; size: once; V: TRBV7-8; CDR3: CASSVTGDYGYTF; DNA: TGTGCCAGCAGCGTAACAGGGGACTATGGCTACACCTTC
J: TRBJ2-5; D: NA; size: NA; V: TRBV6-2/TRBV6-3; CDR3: CASSYRPEQTQYF; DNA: TGTGCCAGCAGTTACCGTCCGGAACAGACCCAGTACTTC
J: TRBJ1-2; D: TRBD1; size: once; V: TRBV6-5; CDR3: CASSHPTGDYGYTF; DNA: TGTGCCAGCAGTCATCCGACAGGGGACTATGGCTACACCTTC
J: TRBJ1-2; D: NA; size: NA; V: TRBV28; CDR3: CASNQGPYGYTF; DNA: TGTGCCAGCAATCAGGGGCCCTATGGCTACACCTTC
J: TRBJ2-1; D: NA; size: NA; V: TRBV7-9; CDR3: CASSLDYFNEQFF; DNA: TGTGCCAGCAGCTTAGACTATTTCAATGAGCAGTTCTTC
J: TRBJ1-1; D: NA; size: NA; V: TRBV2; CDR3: CASGLGGLNTEAFF; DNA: TGTGCCAGCGGGCTTGGCGGACTGAACACTGAAGCTTTCTTT
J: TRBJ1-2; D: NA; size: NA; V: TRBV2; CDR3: CASSDAELYGYTF; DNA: TGTGCCAGCAGTGACGCGGAACTCTATGGCTACACCTTC
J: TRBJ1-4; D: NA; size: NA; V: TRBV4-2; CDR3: CASSQDYQGNEKLFF; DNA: TGTGCCAGCAGCCAGGACTACCAGGGGAATGAAAAACTGTTTTTT
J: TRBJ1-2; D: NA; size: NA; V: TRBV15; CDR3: CATSRGGLRGYGEGYTF; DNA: TGTGCCACCAGCAGAGGAGGACTCCGGGGCTACGGGGAGGGCTACACCTTC
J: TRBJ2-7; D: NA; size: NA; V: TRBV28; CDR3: CASSLSRRNEQYF; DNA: TGTGCCAGCAGCCTAAGCCGGAGGAACGAGCAGTACTTC
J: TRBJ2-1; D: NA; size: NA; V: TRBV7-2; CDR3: CASSSQIGLPNNEQFF; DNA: TGTGCCAGCAGCAGCCAAATCGGGTTGCCAAACAATGAGCAGTTCTTC
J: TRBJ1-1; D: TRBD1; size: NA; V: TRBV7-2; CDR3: CASRGQGGTEAFF; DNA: TGTGCCAGCAGGGGACAGGGGGGCACTGAAGCTTTCTTT